These 18 T cell receptor beta chains came from one sample sequenced in a study of human versus mouse CDR3 diversity and MHC coevolution. TCRdb's copy holds only in-frame clones and misses some; the assay was immunoSEQ multiplex PCR. The table includes about 77,000 clones, roughly 92% detected once. Sequencing was performed on naive CD4+ T cells from blood. Subset indicated: CD45RO-negative CD62L-positive naive CD4 T cells. The receptor set was obtained from a person between 30 and 69 years old in good health.

J is TRBJ1-4 and V is TRBV5-1, with TRBD1 as a possible D gene (6 bases). The ends were cut back, 4 bases at V and 3 bases at J, with 16 bases in the middle. Germline V gene sequence: CDR1 SGHRS, CDR2 YFSETQ. This CDR3 is built from 16 residues. This CDR3 is CASSTDRQSANEKLFF. CDR3 sequence (DNA): TGCGCCAGCAGCACCGACAGGCAATCAGCTAATGAAAAACTGTTTTTT.

This chain connects TRBV4-2 to TRBJ2-3, with TRBD2 matching 7 bases. The CDR3 is made up of 15 amino acids. Germline V lookup: CDR1 LGHNA, CDR2 YNFKEQ. J was trimmed by 5 bases and V by 0 bases; bases with no gene match: 5. The CDR3 nucleotides read TGTGCCAGCAGCCAAGAGCAAGCGGGACTAGATACGCAGTATTTT. Residues: CASSQEQAGLDTQYF.

The genes are TRBV5-1 and TRBJ1-1; D call uncertain. Germline CDR1 reads SGHRS; CDR2 reads YFSETQ. Trimming left V 4 bases short and J 4 bases short, with 8 bases between. The CDR3 contains 12 residues. CDR3 sequence (DNA): TGCGCCAGCAGCATCGGGTTCACTGAAGCTTTCTTT. It specifies CASSIGFTEAFF.

The rearrangement links TRBV5-1 to TRBJ2-2; 10 nucleotides match TRBD2. CDR1 is SGHRS and CDR2 is YFSETQ in the germline V gene. Trimming at V came to 4 bases and at J to 6 bases, leaving 3 bases not matched to a gene. The length of the CDR3 is 14 residues. The CDR3 DNA is TGCGCCAGCAGCGCCGGGACTAGCGCCGGGGAGCTGTTTTTT. Its translation is CASSAGTSAGELFF. Drawing the rest from reference TRBV5-1 and TRBJ2-2, the complete variable domain is KAGVTQTPRYLIKTRGQQVTLSCSPISGHRSVSWYQQTPGQGLQFLFEYFSETQRNKGNFPGRFSGRQFSNSRSEMNVSTLELGDSALYLCASSAGTSAGELFFGEGSRLTVL.

This chain connects TRBV28 to TRBJ2-7; the D gene is possibly TRBD2 (6 bases). Trimming shortened V by 6 bases and J by 7 bases, and 19 bases separated the two germline ends. Germline CDR1 is MDHEN and CDR2 is SYDVKM. The CDR3 totals 14 residues. The CDR3: CASSLGTSLGEQYF. Here the CDR3 DNA reads TGTGCCAGCAGCTTAGGGACTTCCCTCGGGGAGCAGTACTTC.

The rearrangement joins TRBV6-4 to TRBJ1-1; D gene unclear. Trimming removed 6 bases from V and 5 bases from J, with 16 bases in between. The germline gives CDR1 MRHNA, CDR2 SNTAGT. The CDR3 runs to 14 residues. The CDR3 loop is CASREALEKTEAFF. DNA of the CDR3: TGTGCCAGCAGGGAGGCATTGGAGAAGACTGAAGCTTTCTTT.

V gene TRBV5-1 combines with J gene TRBJ2-3, with 8 positions matching TRBD2. Germline V gene sequence: CDR1 SGHRS, CDR2 YFSETQ. Trimming cost V 1 base and J 1 base; bases outside gene matches: 5. This CDR3 comprises 16 residues. CDR3 nucleotides: TGCGCCAGCAGCTTGAATGGACTAGCAGGCACAGATACGCAGTATTTT. It yields the protein CASSLNGLAGTDTQYF.

The chain combines TRBV2 with TRBJ1-5; D is perhaps TRBD1 (6 bases). CDR3 length: 15 residues. Trimming took off 2 bases at V and 6 bases at J, with 14 bases between the two ends. The germline V gene has CDR1 SNHLY and CDR2 FYNNEI. In nucleotides, the CDR3 is TGTGCCAGCAGTGAAAGTTTGGGGGCTCGTCAGCCCCAGCATTTT. This codes for CASSESLGARQPQHF.

The V gene is TRBV5-6, the J gene TRBJ2-7; 10 positions agree with TRBD2. The CDR3 is 13 amino acids. The J segment lost 4 bases and the V segment lost 7 bases, leaving 5 bases of the junction unmatched. Germline-derived CDR1 and CDR2 are SGHDT and YYEEEE. The CDR3 reads CASQSSGSYEQYF. The DNA for the CDR3 is TGTGCCAGCCAGTCTAGCGGGAGTTACGAGCAGTACTTC.

The DNA for the CDR3 is TGTGCCAGCAGTGACTCGACGCGGCAGGGGTTGAGCTACACCTTC. This encodes CASSDSTRQGLSYTF. The chain uses TRBV6-4 and TRBJ1-2; a weak D match, TRBD1 (6 bases). Germline values: CDR1 MRHNA, CDR2 SNTAGT. The CDR3 has 15 residues. The V gene lost 0 bases and the J gene lost 9 bases, with 17 bases spanning the gap.

This clone was recorded only once. The chain couples TRBV5-4 to TRBJ2-3; 9 bases fit TRBD2. V shed 1 base and J 2 bases; nucleotides not matched to a gene: 5. This CDR3 has 16 amino acids. Germline V gives CDR1 SGHNT, CDR2 YYREEE (reference sequence). CDR3 amino acids: CASSLRAGGHTDTQYF. The CDR3 DNA reads TGTGCCAGCAGCTTGAGAGCGGGGGGCCACACAGATACGCAGTATTTT.

The V and J genes are TRBV19 and TRBJ1-5; D is uncertain. Germline values: CDR1 LNHDA, CDR2 SQIVND (reference sequence). Trimming removed 1 base from V and 2 bases from J, with 12 bases in between. This CDR3 has 16 amino acids. The CDR3 protein is CASSIVDSWGNQPQHF. The CDR3 coding sequence is TGTGCCAGTAGTATAGTGGACTCTTGGGGCAATCAGCCCCAGCATTTT.

The rearrangement joins TRBV18 to TRBJ2-2; 8 nucleotides line up with TRBD2. CDR3 length equals 17 residues. Per the germline V gene, CDR1 is KGHSH and CDR2 is LQKENI. The V and J ends lost 1 base and 2 bases, in that order; junction bases with no gene match: 6. For the CDR3, the DNA is TGTGCCAGCTCACCACTTGAGGCGGGGGGAAACACCGGGGAGCTGTTTTTT. Protein product: CASSPLEAGGNTGELFF. Full variable domain (rest looked up from reference TRBV18 and TRBJ2-2): NAGVMQNPRHLVRRRGQEARLRCSPMKGHSHVYWYRQLPEEGLKFMVYLQKENIIDESGMPKERFSAEFPKEGPSILRIQQVVRGDSAAYFCASSPLEAGGNTGELFFGEGSRLTVL.

The gene calls are TRBV7-9 and TRBJ1-6; unclear D gene. Germline V gene sequence: CDR1 SEHNR, CDR2 FQNEAQ (reference sequence). This CDR3 spans 15 amino acids. Trimming stripped 4 bases from V and 4 bases from J, with 11 bases between. The CDR3 loop reads CASSYTSGYNSPLHF. The CDR3 nucleotides read TGTGCCAGCAGCTACACCTCCGGGTATAATTCACCCCTCCACTTT.

In its sample, this clone was seen once. V and J are TRBV18 and TRBJ1-2; D is possibly TRBD1 (5 bases). With 3 bases removed from V and 2 bases from J, the gap between germline ends came to 10 bases. From germline, CDR1 is KGHSH and CDR2 LQKENI. The length of the CDR3 is 14 residues. The DNA of the CDR3 is TGTGCCAGCTCACCGCGGGGACGGAACTATGGCTACACCTTC. Its protein product is CASSPRGRNYGYTF.

J is TRBJ2-5 and V is TRBV18; 12 nucleotides agree with TRBD1. The CDR3 runs 16 residues. Losses at the gene ends were 3 bases for V and 4 bases for J; bases not matched to a gene: 6. The germline gives CDR1 KGHSH, CDR2 LQKENI. The CDR3: CASSPTGQGARETQYF. In DNA form, the CDR3 reads TGTGCCAGCTCACCTACGGGACAGGGGGCGCGAGAGACCCAGTACTTC.

The rearrangement uses TRBV18 and TRBJ1-6, with D unresolved. This CDR3 region has 12 residues. Trimming took off 5 bases at V and 8 bases at J, with 7 bases between the two ends. The germline V gene has CDR1 KGHSH and CDR2 LQKENI. The CDR3 loop is CASSASDSPLHF. The CDR3, as DNA: TGTGCCAGCTCAGCCAGCGATTCACCCCTCCACTTT.

The chain recombines TRBV6-1 with TRBJ1-5; TRBD1 might be the D (6 bases). The CDR3 runs to 14 residues. The germline V gene has CDR1 MNHNS and CDR2 SASEGT. V was pared by 3 bases and J by 4 bases, with 10 bases between. This chain's CDR3 is CASSDQGYNQPQHF. The CDR3 nucleotides read TGTGCCAGCAGTGACCAGGGGTATAATCAGCCCCAGCATTTT.